The 20 T cell receptor beta chains below were found in one sample sequenced in a study of T-cell reconstitution after alpha-beta-depleted transplantation in children. Preparation of the TCRbeta library was carried out with unique molecular identifiers. Using its own MiXCR run on the PCR reads, TCRdb lists one record per CDR3 protein. This table has approximately 650,000 distinct CDR3 sequences, 10% to 15% appearing once. This specimen was PBMCs, taken before TCRalphabeta/CD19-depleted stem cell transplant. These receptors were obtained from a girl aged 2 to 9 with congenital amegakaryocytic thrombocytopenia, due to receive a stem cell transplant.

This chain links TRBV7-9 with TRBJ2-7; TRBD1 might be the D (6 bases). V shed 0 bases and J shed 2 bases, with 8 bases lying between them. Germline CDR1 reads SEHNR; CDR2 reads FQNEAQ (reference sequence). The CDR3 runs 14 residues. The CDR3 DNA is TGTGCCAGCAGCTTAGCGGGACAACCCTACGAGCAGTACTTC. Encoded protein: CASSLAGQPYEQYF.

This clonotype was picked up a small number of times. The CDR3 sequence: CASSLTGGQGNQPQHF. CDR3 in DNA: TGTGCCAGCAGCTTAACGGGGGGGCAGGGCAATCAGCCCCAGCATTTT. V is TRBV7-3 and J is TRBJ1-5; possibly TRBD1 for D (6 bases). V gave up 0 bases and J gave up 2 bases, with 11 bases separating them. The germline gives CDR1 SGHTA, CDR2 FQGTGA. The CDR3 has 16 amino acids. The full variable domain, with the rest looked up from reference TRBV7-3 and TRBJ1-5, is GAGVSQTPSNKVTEKGKYVELRCDPISGHTALYWYRQSLGQGPEFLIYFQGTGAADDSGLPNDRFFAVRPEGSVSTLKIQRTERGDSAVYLCASSLTGGQGNQPQHFGDGTRLSIL.

The rearrangement uses TRBV3-1 and TRBJ1-2, with D maybe TRBD1 (6 bases). Trimming cost V 0 bases and J 4 bases, with 12 bases left between them. CDR1 and CDR2 (germline): LGHDT, YNNKEL (reference sequence). The CDR3 is made up of 15 amino acids. The CDR3 spells CASSQDAGQIYGYTF. CDR3 nucleotide sequence: TGTGCCAGCAGCCAAGACGCGGGACAAATCTATGGCTACACCTTC.

This clonotype was observed at least ten times. The chain links TRBV20-1 to TRBJ2-7, with a weak D call TRBD2 (5 bases). The CDR3 has 16 amino acids. Trimming removed 0 bases at V and 1 base at J, with 16 bases between. CDR1 is DFQATT and CDR2 is SNEGSKA in the germline V gene (reference sequence). The CDR3 reads CSARDGFGERSYEQYF. The CDR3 nucleotides are TGCAGTGCTAGAGACGGGTTTGGGGAGCGGTCCTACGAGCAGTACTTC.

This clonotype has a handful of counts. The V call is TRBV29-1, the J call TRBJ2-7; the D is unclear. Trimming removed 4 bases from V and 3 bases from J, with 16 bases in between. CDR1 and CDR2 from the germline V gene are SQVTM and ANQGSEA. The CDR3 extends over 14 amino acids. In DNA, the CDR3 is TGCAGCGTTGGAAGACGCCTGAAGGGCTACGAGCAGTACTTC. It codes for CSVGRRLKGYEQYF.

Concerning this clonotype itself: A clone one base away is much larger, so this may be a read error. This sequence joins TRBV29-1 and TRBJ2-1; TRBD2 matches 8 bases. Looked up from germline, CDR1 is SQVTM and CDR2 is ANQGSEA. The CDR3 sequence is 11 residues long. The CDR3 spells CTLRAGVEQFF. Here the CDR3 DNA reads TGCACCCTTCGAGCGGGAGTTGAGCAGTTCTTC.

This clonotype was counted only a few times. The CDR3 region is CASSPTGLTYNEQFF. The CDR3 DNA reads as TGCGCCAGCAGCCCGACAGGCCTCACCTACAATGAGCAGTTCTTC. V gene TRBV5-1 combines with J gene TRBJ2-1; the D gene is possibly TRBD1 (6 bases). Germline V lookup: CDR1 SGHRS, CDR2 YFSETQ. Trimming took 4 bases from V and 2 from J, leaving 13 bases between them. CDR3 length: 15 amino acids.

As to this clonotype: Being one base from a much bigger clone, this may be a read error. The CDR3 loop reads CANRTPGSIYEQYF. CDR3 nucleotide sequence: TGCGCCAACAGGACCCCGGGTTCCATCTACGAGCAGTACTTC. The chain links TRBV5-1 to TRBJ2-7, with D perhaps matching TRBD1 (5 bases). The germline CDR1 and CDR2 sequences are SGHRS and YFSETQ. This CDR3 is 14 amino acids long. V was shortened by 9 bases and J by 3 bases, with 19 bases between the two germline ends.

This clonotype was seen a few times. The chain joins TRBV2 to TRBJ1-1; 7 positions match TRBD1. The CDR3 contains 13 residues. The germline CDR1 and CDR2 sequences are SNHLY and FYNNEI. The V segment lost 6 bases and the J segment 3 bases; nucleotides outside the gene matches: 4. Here the CDR3 reads CASRDTGDTEAFF. CDR3 DNA: TGTGCCAGCAGGGATACAGGGGACACTGAAGCTTTCTTT.

The chain combines TRBV7-9 with TRBJ2-1; D unresolved. Germline-derived CDR1 and CDR2 are SEHNR and FQNEAQ (reference sequence). V lost 5 bases and J lost 4, with 15 bases in between. This CDR3 spans 15 amino acids. CDR3 amino acids: CASSRWVDQYNEQFF. DNA for the CDR3: TGTGCCAGCAGCCGGTGGGTGGACCAATACAATGAGCAGTTCTTC.

This clonotype was detected only once. The chain recombines TRBV4-2 with TRBJ2-1; D ambiguous. The length of the CDR3 is 15 residues. Germline assignment: CDR1 LGHNA and CDR2 YNFKEQ. V was cut by 1 base and J by 3 bases, with 10 bases left in between. This CDR3 reads CASSQGQRDYNEQFF. The CDR3 DNA sequence: TGTGCCAGCAGCCAAGGGCAAAGGGACTACAATGAGCAGTTCTTC.

This clonotype was picked up one time. One base away lies a much larger clone, so this may be a sequencing read error. The genes are TRBV28 and TRBJ2-1; D is uncertain. CDR1 is MDHEN, CDR2 SYDVKM, per germline. This CDR3 is built from 15 residues. CDR3 in amino acids: CASSFRLSSYNKQFF. For the CDR3, the DNA is TGTGCCAGCAGTTTCAGACTTAGCTCCTACAATAAGCAGTTCTTC.

This clonotype was detected ten times or more. The chain's CDR3 is CASSGVLASGELFF. The CDR3 nucleotides read TGTGCCAGCAGCGGGGTCCTAGCCTCCGGGGAGCTGTTTTTT. The V and J genes are TRBV9 and TRBJ2-2; D is possibly TRBD2 (5 bases). The germline V gene has CDR1 SGDLS and CDR2 YYNGEE. The CDR3 contains 14 residues. V was cut by 3 bases and J by 6 bases, with 12 bases left in between.

This clonotype was detected a few times. The chain has TRBV6-1 and TRBJ2-5; D is possibly TRBD1 (6 bases). Trimming cost V 2 bases and J 5 bases, with 9 bases left between them. The CDR3 consists of 13 residues. CDR1 and CDR2 from the germline V gene are MNHNS and SASEGT. CDR3 nucleotide sequence: TGTGCCAGCAGTGAATGGGGGCTGGAGACCCAGTACTTC. Translated: CASSEWGLETQYF.

The rearrangement uses TRBV6-6 and TRBJ1-1, with D unresolved. The CDR3 spans 12 residues. CDR1 is MNHNY and CDR2 is SVGAGI in the germline V gene (reference sequence). V gave up 9 bases and J gave up 4 bases, with 12 bases separating them. The CDR3 region has the DNA TGTGCCAGTCTCCCGTATCGCACTGAAGCTTTCTTT. Translation gives CASLPYRTEAFF.

The table lists this clonotype with a few counts. The rearrangement uses TRBV9 and TRBJ2-2, with D maybe TRBD2 (6 bases). The CDR3 is 16 residues long. The germline V and J ends were trimmed by 3 bases and 4 bases, with 16 bases remaining between them. Germline CDR1 is SGDLS and CDR2 is YYNGEE. For the CDR3, the DNA is TGTGCCAGCAGCGGTGACCTGGGACTGGCCACCGGGGAGCTGTTTTTT. Its translation: CASSGDLGLATGELFF.

This clonotype was counted at least ten times. V usage is TRBV6-1 and J usage is TRBJ2-1; 9 bases line up with TRBD2. Germline trimming cut 2 bases from V and 6 bases from J; bases unmatched to any gene: 5. Germline lookup yields CDR1 MNHNS and CDR2 SASEGT. The CDR3 covers 15 residues. In DNA, the CDR3 is TGTGCCAGCAGTGAATATATAGCGGGAGCCAATGAGCAGTTCTTC. It yields the protein CASSEYIAGANEQFF.

In this sample, this clonotype turned up many times. This sequence joins TRBV5-1 and TRBJ1-3; 8 bases match TRBD1. Germline lookup yields CDR1 SGHRS and CDR2 YFSETQ. V shed 4 bases and J 0 bases; nucleotides not matched to a gene: 3. The CDR3 contains 15 residues. In DNA, the CDR3 is TGCGCCAGCAGCCCCGGACAGGGCTCTGGAAACACCATATATTTT. It encodes CASSPGQGSGNTIYF.

This clonotype has only one observation. This chain uses TRBV7-6 with TRBJ2-2; possible D gene TRBD2, 6 bases. This CDR3 region has 14 residues. V was pared by 4 bases and J by 3 bases, with 9 bases between. Per germline, CDR1 SGHVS and CDR2 FNYEAQ. CDR3 amino acids: CASSSEGDTGELFF. The CDR3 DNA follows: TGTGCCAGCAGCTCGGAGGGAGACACCGGGGAGCTGTTTTTT.

A single count supports this clonotype. This may be a read error, as it is one base from a much larger clone. V gene TRBV28 combines with J gene TRBJ1-2, with a possible D match to TRBD1 (6 bases). The CDR3 has 15 residues. Germline-derived CDR1 and CDR2 are MDHEN and SYDVKM. The CDR3 DNA reads TGTGCCAGCACTCCAACAAGGACAGTTCACTATGGCGACACCTTC. Amino acid sequence: CASTPTRTVHYGDTF.